These 10 T cell receptor beta chains were all obtained from the same sample, sequenced in a study of esophageal squamous cell carcinoma under preoperative chemotherapy. TCRdb fed the PCR reads into MiXCR, producing one record per CDR3 protein. The sample yields more than 9,500 distinct CDR3 sequences, roughly half seen once. As to time point: before preoperative PTX-NDP chemotherapy. The sample was taken from a patient given preoperative chemotherapy. These TCRs come from a human donor with esophageal squamous cell carcinoma. The donor label of this sample is uncertain.

In its sample, this clonotype was seen many times. CDR3 residues: CASGRGTYEQYF. CDR3 coding DNA: TGTGCCAGCGGCAGGGGTACTTACGAGCAGTACTTC. V usage is TRBV6-1 and J usage is TRBJ2-1; D might be TRBD1 (6 bases). The J call may be in error: the DNA end matches TRBJ2-7 better. The CDR3 contains 12 residues. Germline loops: CDR1 MNHNS, CDR2 SASEGT.

The V call is TRBV6-5, the J call TRBJ1-5, with D unclear. V was shortened by 2 bases and J by 0 bases, with 11 bases between the two germline ends. The CDR3 is made up of 16 amino acids. Germline assignment: CDR1 MNHEY and CDR2 SVGAGI. The CDR3 loop reads CASSYDWADSNQPQHF. The CDR3 region has the DNA TGTGCCAGCAGTTACGACTGGGCAGATAGCAATCAGCCCCAGCATTTT.

The chain carries TRBV7-6 and TRBJ2-5; unclear D gene. V was pared by 1 base and J by 0 bases, with 3 bases between. Per the germline V gene, CDR1 is SGHVS and CDR2 is FNYEAQ. There are 13 residues in the CDR3. CDR3: CASSLGYQETQYF. CDR3 DNA sequence: TGTGCCAGCAGCTTAGGGTACCAAGAGACCCAGTACTTC.

In its sample, this clonotype was seen a few times. The chain employs TRBV6-1 and TRBJ2-3; D is possibly TRBD2 (6 bases). The V and J ends lost 7 bases and 0 bases respectively, with 20 bases between them. The CDR3 extends over 17 amino acids. Germline V gene sequence: CDR1 MNHNS, CDR2 SASEGT. CDR3 sequence (DNA): TGTGCCAGCATCGCGGGTAGCGGAGACCTCAGCACAGATACGCAGTATTTT. This sequence encodes CASIAGSGDLSTDTQYF.

There are a few counts of this clonotype. The rearrangement joins TRBV6-4 to TRBJ2-1; no definite D call. The CDR3 runs 13 residues. The V end lost 5 bases, the J end lost 5 bases, and 10 bases lay between the germline ends. Germline-derived CDR1 and CDR2 are MRHNA and SNTAGT. The CDR3 coding sequence is TGTGCCAGCAGTCTGAGCGTGAACAATGAGCAGTTCTTC. It encodes CASSLSVNNEQFF.

A note on this clonotype: Mismatch with germline at one junction end may stem from a read error. The V and J genes are TRBV6-1 and TRBJ2-3; a weak D match, TRBD1 (8 bases). This CDR3 contains 16 residues. CDR1 and CDR2 from the germline V gene are MNHNS and SASEGT. CDR3 coding DNA: TGTGCCAGCGGGGGATCAGGGGGCGGGGGCACAGATACGCAGTACTTT. The encoded protein is CASGGSGGGGTDTQYF.

At least ten counts were recorded for this clonotype. The V call is TRBV6-5, the J call TRBJ2-1, with 10 bases fitting TRBD1. V shed 2 bases and J 6 bases; nucleotides not matched to a gene: 4. CDR1 is MNHEY and CDR2 is SVGAGI in the germline V gene. The CDR3 consists of 15 residues. The CDR3 loop reads CASSYGQGDLNEQFF. The CDR3 DNA is TGTGCCAGCAGTTACGGACAGGGGGACCTCAATGAGCAGTTCTTC.

CDR3 bases: TGTGCCACCGACCGGACAGGGAAAGAGACCCAGTTCTTC. It codes for CATDRTGKETQFF. This sequence joins TRBV6-1 and TRBJ2-5, with 8 bases matching TRBD1. The DNA end is a closer match to TRBJ2-1, so the J assignment may be wrong. The CDR3 length is 13 residues. Germline-derived CDR1 and CDR2 are MNHNS and SASEGT.

By sample fraction, this clonotype is medium-sized. The genes are TRBV12-3 or TRBV12-4 and TRBJ2-3; 9 nucleotides align to TRBD2. Trimming cost V 1 base and J 1 base; bases outside gene matches: 3. This CDR3 has 16 amino acids. The CDR3 region is CASSLERLAGTDTQYF. The CDR3 coding sequence is TGTGCCAGCAGTTTAGAGAGACTAGCGGGCACAGATACGCAGTATTTT.

In its sample, this clonotype is medium-sized (0.01 to 0.1%). J is TRBJ2-1 and V is TRBV6-1; 10 nucleotides align to TRBD2. The CDR3 length is 14 residues. Germline V gene sequence: CDR1 MNHNS, CDR2 SASEGT. The J segment lost 13 bases and the V segment lost 2 bases, leaving 8 bases of the junction unmatched. CDR3 DNA sequence: TGTGCCAGCAGTGAATGGAGACTAGCGGGCCCCCAGTTCTTC. It translates to CASSEWRLAGPQFF.